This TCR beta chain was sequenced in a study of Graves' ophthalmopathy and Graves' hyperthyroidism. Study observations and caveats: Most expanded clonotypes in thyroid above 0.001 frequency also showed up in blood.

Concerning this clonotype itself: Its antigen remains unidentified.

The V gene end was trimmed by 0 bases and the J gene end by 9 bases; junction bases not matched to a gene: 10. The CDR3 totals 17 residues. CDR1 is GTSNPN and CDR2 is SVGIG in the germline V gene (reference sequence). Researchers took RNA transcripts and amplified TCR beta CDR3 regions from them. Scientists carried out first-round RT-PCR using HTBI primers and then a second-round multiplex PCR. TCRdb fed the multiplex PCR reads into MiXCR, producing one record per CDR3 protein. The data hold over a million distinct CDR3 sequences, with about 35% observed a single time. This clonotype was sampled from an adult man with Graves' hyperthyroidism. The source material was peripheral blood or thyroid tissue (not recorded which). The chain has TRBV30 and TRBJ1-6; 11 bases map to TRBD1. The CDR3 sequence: CAWSVRPPGTGGSPLHF. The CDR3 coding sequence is TGTGCCTGGAGTGTACGCCCCCCCGGGACAGGGGGTTCACCCCTCCACTTT. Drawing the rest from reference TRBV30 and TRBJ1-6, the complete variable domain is SQTIHQWPATLVQPVGSPLSLECTVEGTSNPNLYWYRQAAGRGLQLLFYSVGIGQISSEVPQNLSASRPQDRQFILSSKKLLLSDSGFYLCAWSVRPPGTGGSPLHFGNGTRLTVT.